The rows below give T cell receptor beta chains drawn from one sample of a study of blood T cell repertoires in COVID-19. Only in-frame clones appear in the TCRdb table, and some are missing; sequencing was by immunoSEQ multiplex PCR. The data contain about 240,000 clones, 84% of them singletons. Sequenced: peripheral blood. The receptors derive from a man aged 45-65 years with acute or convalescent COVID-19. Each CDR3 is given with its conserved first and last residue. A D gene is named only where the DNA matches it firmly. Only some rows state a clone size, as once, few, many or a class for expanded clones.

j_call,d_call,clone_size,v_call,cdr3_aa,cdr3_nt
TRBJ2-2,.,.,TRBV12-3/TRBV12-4,CASSFVIGELFF,TGTGCCAGCAGTTTCGTAATCGGGGAGCTGTTTTTT
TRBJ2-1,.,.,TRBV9,CASSVRLENNEQFF,TGTGCCAGCAGCGTTCGACTGGAAAACAATGAGCAGTTCTTC
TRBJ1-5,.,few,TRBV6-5,CASFGQSNQPQHF,TGTGCCAGCTTCGGACAGTCCAATCAGCCCCAGCATTTT
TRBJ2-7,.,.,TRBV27,CASTLILMDSIYEQYF,TGTGCCAGCACCCTAATCTTAATGGACAGCATCTACGAGCAGTACTTC
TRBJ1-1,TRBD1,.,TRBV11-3,CASSTRDREVPEAFF,TGTGCCAGCAGCACACGGGACAGGGAAGTTCCTGAAGCTTTCTTT
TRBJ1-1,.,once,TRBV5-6,CASSLGWLRQENTEAFF,TGTGCCAGCAGCTTGGGCTGGCTTAGACAGGAGAACACTGAAGCTTTCTTT
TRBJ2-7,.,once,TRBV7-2,CASSLVLGVYEQYF,TGTGCCAGCAGCCTAGTCCTAGGGGTCTACGAGCAGTACTTC
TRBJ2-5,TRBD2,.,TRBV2,CASTLAEYQETQYF,TGTGCCAGCACGCTAGCGGAATACCAAGAGACCCAGTACTTC
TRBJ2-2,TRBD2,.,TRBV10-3,CATGGARASGELFF,TGTGCCACCGGGGGGGCACGGGCATCCGGGGAGCTGTTTTTT
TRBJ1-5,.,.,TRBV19,CASSPGIGQPQHF,TGTGCCAGTAGTCCAGGGATAGGTCAGCCCCAGCATTTT
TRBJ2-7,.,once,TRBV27,CASSGGREQYF,TGTGCCAGCAGTGGGGGGAGGGAGCAGTACTTC
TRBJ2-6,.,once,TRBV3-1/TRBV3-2,CASSQDRSGGANVLTF,TGTGCCAGCAGCCAAGATCGGTCAGGTGGGGCCAACGTCCTGACTTTC
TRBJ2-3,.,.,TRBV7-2,CASSLITWLASDTQYF,TGTGCCAGCAGCCTTATCACCTGGCTAGCTTCAGATACGCAGTATTTT
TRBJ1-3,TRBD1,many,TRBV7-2,CASSFSGAPGQGAGNTIYF,TGTGCCAGCAGCTTCAGTGGCGCCCCGGGACAGGGGGCTGGAAACACCATATATTTT
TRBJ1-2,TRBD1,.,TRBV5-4,CASSFGTDRAYGYTF,TGTGCCAGCAGCTTTGGAACCGACAGGGCCTATGGCTACACCTTC
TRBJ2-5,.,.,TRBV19,CASSRQRQETQYF,TGTGCCAGTTCGAGACAGCGTCAAGAGACCCAGTACTTC
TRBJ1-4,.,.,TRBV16,CASSSRDTATNEKLFF,TGTGCCAGCAGCAGCCGGGACACTGCAACTAATGAAAAACTGTTTTTT
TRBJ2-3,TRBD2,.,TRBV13,CASSFSGGARDTQYF,TGTGCCAGCAGCTTTAGCGGGGGGGCGAGGGATACGCAGTATTTT
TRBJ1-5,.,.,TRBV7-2,CASSERASPSNQPQHF,TGTGCCAGCAGCGAGCGGGCTTCCCCTAGCAATCAGCCCCAGCATTTT
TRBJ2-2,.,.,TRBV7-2,CASSPYNTGELFF,TGTGCCAGCAGCCCTTATAACACCGGGGAGCTGTTTTTT
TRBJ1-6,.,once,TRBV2,CASELGSSYNSPLHF,TGTGCCAGCGAGTTGGGGAGCTCCTATAATTCACCCCTCCACTTT